The clone carrying this T cell receptor (beta chain) was counted only a few times. Its antigen is currently unknown. Unmatched junction bases numbered 11, after V lost 5 bases and J lost 6 bases. Germline CDR1 SNHLY, CDR2 FYNNEI. CDR3 length equals 15 residues. The record originates from a study of cytomegalovirus exposure and HLA in healthy donors. The table came from immunoSEQ multiplex PCR; TCRdb's copy has only in-frame clones and leaves some out. The sample lists roughly 150,000 clones; roughly 84% were seen once. The study's findings and limits: Cytomegalovirus-associated status was assigned to around 160 TCR beta chains. Subsequent analysis revealed that first-cohort TCR clusters tended to co-occur in the 130 or so validation repertoires. The classifier reportedly diagnosed cytomegalovirus status with high sensitivity and specificity.

The sequence derives from a man younger than 45 in good health and CMV-seropositive. The V gene is TRBV2, the J gene TRBJ2-7, with 9 nucleotides matching TRBD1. Input material: PBMCs. CDR3 coding DNA: TGTGCCAGCAGTACCCGGACAGGGGCATACAGCGAGCAGTACTTC. Protein product: CASSTRTGAYSEQYF.